The sequence of this TCR beta chain was determined in a study of blood T cell repertoires in COVID-19. Study details: Specimens from acute and convalescent COVID-19 originated in the United States, Italy and Spain. T cells, B-cell-depleted T cells, or PBMCs supplied cDNA or gDNA.

This clone was observed a single time. Per the authors' pipeline: Amplification with reference gene primers provided the estimates of nucleated cell counts. The assay was immunoSEQ multiplex PCR, and TCRdb's table has in-frame clones only and misses some. V, J and clone size are those of that table, while D and trimming were read from the DNA. The sample yields a few hundred thousand clones, over 75% seen once. V lost 2 bases and J lost 2, with 11 bases in between. Germline-derived CDR1 and CDR2 are SGDLS and YYNGEE. The CDR3 contains 16 residues. The material sequenced was peripheral blood. The receptor comes from a human donor in a cohort sampled during active COVID-19. J is TRBJ2-6 and V is TRBV9; tentative D call: TRBD2 (7 bases). In DNA, the CDR3 is TGTGCCAGCAGCGTTACAGGGACTACTGGGGCCAACGTCCTGACTTTC. Encoded protein: CASSVTGTTGANVLTF. Combining the CDR3 with reference TRBV9 and TRBJ2-6 gives the whole variable domain DSGVTQTPKHLITATGQRVTLRCSPRSGDLSVYWYQQSLDQGLQFLIQYYNGEERAKGNILERFSAQQFPDLHSELNLSSLELGDSALYFCASSVTGTTGANVLTFGAGSRLTVL.